Listed below are T cell receptor beta chains from one sample, sequenced in a study of T cells after yellow fever vaccination. TCRdb reprocessed the 5' RACE reads via MiXCR and lists one record per CDR3 protein. The table lists some 68,000 distinct CDR3 sequences, about 6% of them singletons, with 35% to 40% in the top ten. The sample consisted of CD8+ T cells sorted from PBMCs, taken approximately 47 days after the first yellow fever vaccination. The receptor source for this set is a man younger than 35 who received the YFV17D yellow fever vaccine. CDR3s include the opening cysteine and the closing phenylalanine or tryptophan. Fields, in order: D gene, V gene, J gene, clone size, CDR3 protein, CDR3 DNA. D genes are given only for firm matches. Rows give clone size only sometimes, using once, few, many, or a class for an expanded clone.

D gene: .; V gene: TRBV20-1; J gene: TRBJ2-4; clone size: many; CDR3 protein: CSAIQGGKNIQYF; CDR3 DNA: TGCAGTGCTATACAGGGCGGCAAAAACATTCAGTACTTC
D gene: TRBD2; V gene: TRBV27; J gene: TRBJ2-1; clone size: large; CDR3 protein: CATGTRGGGRFF; CDR3 DNA: TGTGCCACCGGGACTAGAGGGGGGGGTCGGTTCTTC
D gene: TRBD1; V gene: TRBV5-6; J gene: TRBJ1-2; clone size: many; CDR3 protein: CASSLPGQLTYGYTF; CDR3 DNA: TGTGCCAGCAGCTTGCCGGGACAGTTAACCTATGGCTACACCTTC
D gene: TRBD2; V gene: TRBV27; J gene: TRBJ2-5; clone size: many; CDR3 protein: CASSPGTSGGYWETQYF; CDR3 DNA: TGTGCCAGCAGCCCCGGGACTAGCGGGGGCTATTGGGAGACCCAGTACTTC
D gene: .; V gene: TRBV24-1; J gene: TRBJ2-1; clone size: many; CDR3 protein: CATSDLPRGPRFF; CDR3 DNA: TGTGCCACCAGTGATTTGCCCCGGGGTCCTCGGTTCTTC
D gene: TRBD2; V gene: TRBV20-1; J gene: TRBJ2-1; clone size: .; CDR3 protein: CSAGGVRRYNEQFF; CDR3 DNA: TGCAGTGCTGGGGGGGTCAGGCGTTACAATGAGCAGTTCTTC
D gene: TRBD1; V gene: TRBV7-9; J gene: TRBJ2-2; clone size: many; CDR3 protein: CASSLGTGSSGELFF; CDR3 DNA: TGTGCCAGCAGCTTGGGGACAGGGTCCTCCGGGGAGCTGTTTTTT
D gene: TRBD1; V gene: TRBV5-1; J gene: TRBJ1-2; clone size: few; CDR3 protein: CASSLVPRTGSSGDYGYTF; CDR3 DNA: TGCGCCAGCAGCTTGGTGCCCCGGACAGGATCGTCGGGGGACTATGGCTACACCTTC
D gene: TRBD1; V gene: TRBV4-1; J gene: TRBJ2-2; clone size: many; CDR3 protein: CASSTTGAGELFF; CDR3 DNA: TGCGCCAGCAGCACCACAGGGGCCGGGGAGCTGTTTTTT
D gene: .; V gene: TRBV13; J gene: TRBJ2-5; clone size: many; CDR3 protein: CASSLGLAETQYF; CDR3 DNA: TGTGCCAGCAGCTTAGGCCTCGCAGAGACCCAGTACTTC
D gene: .; V gene: TRBV5-5; J gene: TRBJ1-1; clone size: .; CDR3 protein: CASSFGGGEAFF; CDR3 DNA: TGTGCCAGCAGTTTCGGGGGGGGTGAAGCTTTCTTT
D gene: .; V gene: TRBV7-8; J gene: TRBJ2-2; clone size: many; CDR3 protein: CASSLGIWGIEAGELFF; CDR3 DNA: TGTGCCAGCAGCTTAGGGATTTGGGGAATTGAGGCCGGGGAGCTGTTTTTT
D gene: TRBD1; V gene: TRBV6-1; J gene: TRBJ2-3; clone size: few; CDR3 protein: CASGDRDTQYF; CDR3 DNA: TGTGCCAGCGGAGACAGGGACACGCAGTATTTT
D gene: .; V gene: TRBV10-2; J gene: TRBJ2-7; clone size: many; CDR3 protein: CASAENYEQYF; CDR3 DNA: TGCGCCAGCGCAGAGAACTACGAGCAGTACTTC
D gene: .; V gene: TRBV20-1; J gene: TRBJ2-1; clone size: .; CDR3 protein: CCAREAGGQSSYNEQFF; CDR3 DNA: TGCTGTGCTAGAGAGGCGGGGGGACAGAGCTCCTACAATGAGCAGTTCTTC
D gene: .; V gene: TRBV20-1; J gene: TRBJ1-1; clone size: many; CDR3 protein: CSARDREGTTEAFF; CDR3 DNA: TGCAGTGCTAGAGATCGAGAGGGGACCACTGAAGCTTTCTTT
D gene: .; V gene: TRBV7-6; J gene: TRBJ1-2; clone size: many; CDR3 protein: CASSLSATYGYTF; CDR3 DNA: TGTGCCAGCAGCTTATCGGCTACCTATGGCTACACCTTC
D gene: TRBD1; V gene: TRBV5-1; J gene: TRBJ2-7; clone size: many; CDR3 protein: CASSIMGQGVREQYF; CDR3 DNA: TGCGCCAGCAGCATTATGGGACAGGGGGTGCGTGAGCAGTACTTC
D gene: .; V gene: TRBV20-1; J gene: TRBJ2-1; clone size: many; CDR3 protein: CSARDSQNYNEQFF; CDR3 DNA: TGCAGTGCTAGAGATTCACAGAACTACAATGAGCAGTTCTTC
D gene: .; V gene: TRBV6-5; J gene: TRBJ2-2; clone size: many; CDR3 protein: CASSYGGGFGELFF; CDR3 DNA: TGTGCCAGCAGTTACGGCGGGGGCTTCGGGGAGCTGTTTTTT
D gene: .; V gene: TRBV5-1; J gene: TRBJ2-7; clone size: many; CDR3 protein: CASSFGRPYEQYF; CDR3 DNA: TGCGCCAGCAGCTTTGGTCGGCCCTACGAGCAGTACTTC
D gene: .; V gene: TRBV5-1; J gene: TRBJ2-3; clone size: few; CDR3 protein: CASSFRRVADTQYF; CDR3 DNA: TGCGCCAGCAGCTTTCGTCGTGTCGCAGATACGCAGTATTTT
D gene: .; V gene: TRBV3-1; J gene: TRBJ2-7; clone size: few; CDR3 protein: CASSQDRGSTIVSYEQYF; CDR3 DNA: TGTGCCAGCAGCCAAGATCGGGGTTCCACTATTGTCTCCTACGAGCAGTACTTC
D gene: .; V gene: TRBV12-3/TRBV12-4; J gene: TRBJ1-1; clone size: .; CDR3 protein: CASSSGVGPPEAFF; CDR3 DNA: TGTGCCAGCTCTTCCGGGGTTGGGCCCCCTGAAGCTTTCTTT
D gene: .; V gene: TRBV15; J gene: TRBJ2-1; clone size: many; CDR3 protein: CATSRERQDNEQFF; CDR3 DNA: TGTGCCACCAGCAGAGAGAGGCAGGACAATGAGCAGTTCTTC
D gene: .; V gene: TRBV4-1; J gene: TRBJ1-2; clone size: many; CDR3 protein: CASSQVGNYYGYTF; CDR3 DNA: TGCGCCAGCAGCCAAGTGGGTAACTACTATGGCTACACCTTC
D gene: .; V gene: TRBV20-1; J gene: TRBJ1-1; clone size: .; CDR3 protein: CSARVRTEAFF; CDR3 DNA: TGCAGTGCTAGAGTTAGGACTGAAGCTTTCTTT
D gene: .; V gene: TRBV23-1; J gene: TRBJ2-2; clone size: many; CDR3 protein: CASSPAGGRSTGELFF; CDR3 DNA: TGCGCCAGCAGTCCAGCCGGGGGGCGTAGCACCGGGGAGCTGTTTTTT
D gene: .; V gene: TRBV11-1; J gene: TRBJ1-2; clone size: few; CDR3 protein: CASSPSGFKHRANYGYTF; CDR3 DNA: TGTGCCAGCAGCCCATCGGGCTTTAAACACAGAGCTAACTATGGCTACACCTTC
D gene: .; V gene: TRBV12-3/TRBV12-4; J gene: TRBJ2-7; clone size: few; CDR3 protein: CASSSHGDFSLNPYEQYF; CDR3 DNA: TGTGCCAGCAGTTCTCACGGGGACTTCTCACTAAATCCCTACGAGCAGTACTTC
D gene: .; V gene: TRBV20-1; J gene: TRBJ1-2; clone size: few; CDR3 protein: CSAHRGGDLSYGYTF; CDR3 DNA: TGCAGTGCTCACCGGGGGGGGGATCTTAGCTATGGCTACACCTTC
D gene: .; V gene: TRBV12-5; J gene: TRBJ1-5; clone size: many; CDR3 protein: CASGRPGLNQPQHF; CDR3 DNA: TGTGCTAGTGGCCGTCCGGGCCTCAATCAGCCCCAGCATTTT
D gene: .; V gene: TRBV9; J gene: TRBJ2-3; clone size: many; CDR3 protein: CASSADGPTDTQYF; CDR3 DNA: TGTGCCAGCAGCGCAGACGGGCCCACAGATACGCAGTATTTT